Each of the 28 T cell receptor beta chains below was sequenced from the same sample in a study of blood T cell repertoires in COVID-19. Profiling relied on immunoSEQ multiplex PCR, and the TCRdb table lists in-frame clones only, not all of them. The sample records 40,000 to 45,000 clones, 89% being singletons. Sequencing was performed on peripheral blood. These receptors all stem from a human donor in a cohort sampled during active COVID-19.

V usage is TRBV18 and J usage is TRBJ2-5; 7 bases are shared with TRBD1. Germline loops: CDR1 KGHSH, CDR2 LQKENI. V was pared by 5 bases and J by 2 bases, with 5 bases of the junction left unmatched. The CDR3 has 14 residues. The CDR3 spells CASSVDRAQETQYF. The DNA for the CDR3 is TGTGCCAGCTCAGTAGACAGGGCTCAAGAGACCCAGTACTTC.

V is TRBV11-2 and J is TRBJ2-1; TRBD1 agrees at 7 bases. The CDR3 length is 19 residues. J lost 0 bases, V lost 10 bases, and 21 bases had no gene match. Germline V CDR1 and CDR2: SGHAT, FQNNGV. CDR3 sequence: CATRGGDSPKPSSYNEQFF. The CDR3 DNA follows: TGTGCCACCAGAGGTGGGGACAGCCCTAAACCCAGCTCCTACAATGAGCAGTTCTTC.

This chain joins TRBV12-5 and TRBJ2-7, with TRBD1 as a possible D gene (6 bases). CDR3 size: 18 residues. The germline V gene has CDR1 LGHNT and CDR2 FRNRAP. V lost 3 bases and J 3 bases, leaving 24 bases between the germline ends. The CDR3 protein is CASGFESHQLGAFYEQYF. As DNA, the CDR3 is TGTGCTAGTGGTTTTGAGTCCCACCAACTGGGGGCTTTCTACGAGCAGTACTTC. Based on the CDR3 plus reference TRBV12-5 and TRBJ2-7, the full variable domain is DARVTQTPRHKVTEMGQEVTMRCQPILGHNTVFWYRQTMMQGLELLAYFRNRAPLDDSGMPKDRFSAEMPDATLATLKIQPSEPRDSAVYFCASGFESHQLGAFYEQYFGPGTRLTVT.

CDR3 residues: CASSPLQGRSGNTIYF. The DNA of the CDR3 is TGTGCCAGCAGTCCCCTACAGGGACGCTCTGGAAACACCATATATTTT. V is TRBV6-6 and J is TRBJ1-3; D possibly corresponds to TRBD1 (6 bases). CDR3 length: 16 residues. The germline V gene has CDR1 MNHNY and CDR2 SVGAGI (reference sequence). Trimming pared 5 bases from V and 0 bases from J, leaving 14 bases between.

This clone was recorded once. The rearrangement joins TRBV4-1 to TRBJ2-7, with 7 bases that match TRBD1. V trimming: 2 bases; J trimming: 4 bases; junction bases outside the gene matches: 11. The CDR3 is made up of 16 amino acids. The germline V gene has CDR1 MGHRA and CDR2 YSYEKL. The CDR3 region is CASSQMFGTELYEQYF. CDR3 bases: TGCGCCAGCAGCCAAATGTTCGGGACAGAGTTATACGAGCAGTACTTC.

The chain joins TRBV6-1 to TRBJ1-1, with TRBD1 matching 8 bases. The CDR3 is 13 amino acids. Germline CDR1 MNHNS, CDR2 SASEGT. The ends lost 6 bases at V and 5 bases at J; junction bases unmatched: 5. CDR3 bases: TGTGCCAGCAGACTGACAGGGGCTACTGAAGCTTTCTTT. The encoded protein is CASRLTGATEAFF.

The chain is built from TRBV20-1 and TRBJ2-7; D possibly corresponds to TRBD2 (5 bases). The CDR3 spans 15 residues. The germline CDR1 and CDR2 sequences are DFQATT and SNEGSKA (reference sequence). The V gene lost 3 bases and the J gene lost 1 base, with 16 bases spanning the gap. CDR3 DNA sequence: TGCAGTGCTAGTCGGGATCCGAGGAGGTCCTACGAGCAGTACTTC. Its translation is CSASRDPRRSYEQYF.

The chain links TRBV15 to TRBJ2-5, with 7 bases fitting TRBD1. The CDR3 covers 15 residues. V dropped 2 bases and J dropped 5; count of bases not matched to a gene: 8. The V gene's germline CDR1 is LNHNV and CDR2 YYDKDF (reference sequence). Here the CDR3 DNA reads TGTGCCACCAGCAGAATGACAGGGTCCATGGAGACCCAGTACTTC. Protein product: CATSRMTGSMETQYF.

The chain joins TRBV29-1 to TRBJ2-1, with 7 bases that match TRBD1. Unmatched junction bases numbered 9, after V lost 6 bases and J lost 4 bases. Germline V gene data show CDR1 as SQVTM and CDR2 as ANQGSEA. The CDR3 covers 14 residues. CDR3 protein: CSVHRDRGYNEQFF. DNA for the CDR3: TGCAGCGTCCACCGGGACAGAGGATACAATGAGCAGTTCTTC.

The gene calls are TRBV11-3 and TRBJ2-7, with 8 bases aligning to TRBD1. Germline V gene lookup returns CDR1 SGHNT and CDR2 YENEEA. The CDR3 runs 13 residues. Trimming took 5 bases from V and 7 from J; bases not matched to a gene: 7. CDR3 loop: CASSATGVGEQYF. CDR3 coding DNA: TGTGCCAGCAGCGCGACAGGGGTAGGGGAGCAGTACTTC.

The V gene is TRBV6-6, the J gene TRBJ2-5; the D gene is possibly TRBD2 (6 bases). Germline CDR1 and CDR2: MNHNY and SVGAGI (reference sequence). Trimming removed 2 bases at V and 7 bases at J, with 11 bases between. The CDR3 runs 13 residues. The CDR3 spells CASSYKQEGTQYF. The CDR3 DNA sequence: TGTGCCAGCAGTTACAAACAGGAGGGGACCCAGTACTTC.

The chain employs TRBV5-3 and TRBJ2-1; D may be TRBD1 (6 bases). TRBV5-3 is assigned to the ORF class and has an uncertain function. Trimming pared 1 base from V and 0 bases from J, leaving 14 bases between. There are 17 residues in the CDR3. CDR3 protein: CARSLYGRGSSYNEQFF. As DNA, the CDR3 is TGTGCCAGAAGCTTGTACGGCAGGGGAAGCTCCTACAATGAGCAGTTCTTC.

V is TRBV27 and J is TRBJ2-7, with TRBD1 matching over 9 bases. Germline trimming cut 8 bases from V and 4 bases from J; bases unmatched to any gene: 15. CDR3 length equals 16 residues. Germline assignment: CDR1 MNHEY and CDR2 SMNVEV (reference sequence). The CDR3 DNA follows: TGTGCCAGCGTACCGAATACGGGACAGGGTATTTACGAGCAGTACTTC. Translated: CASVPNTGQGIYEQYF.

This clone was seen a few times. The CDR3 region has the DNA TGCGCCAGCAGTGAGGGGACAGGGGGTCAGCCCCAGCATTTT. Protein product: CASSEGTGGQPQHF. The V call is TRBV10-1, the J call TRBJ1-5, with 11 nucleotides matching TRBD1. V was pared by 2 bases and J by 6 bases, with 0 bases of the junction left unmatched. The CDR3 runs to 14 residues. Germline CDR1 WNHNN, CDR2 SYGVQD (reference sequence).

This clone has only a few counts. J is TRBJ1-2 and V is TRBV5-6, with a tentative D call TRBD1 (6 bases). CDR1 is SGHDT, CDR2 YYEEEE, per germline. The CDR3 is made up of 14 amino acids. The V end lost 1 base, the J end lost 7 bases, and 14 bases lay between the germline ends. CDR3 protein: CASSLTGPYVGYTF. The CDR3 DNA follows: TGTGCCAGCAGCTTGACAGGGCCCTACGTTGGCTACACCTTC.

The CDR3: CASSPKRGQAGDGTQYF. As DNA, the CDR3 is TGTGCCAGCAGCCCAAAAAGGGGACAAGCGGGGGACGGTACGCAGTATTTT. The rearrangement links TRBV7-2 to TRBJ2-3; TRBD2 agrees at 8 bases. The CDR3 extends over 17 amino acids. V lost 5 bases, J lost 8 bases, and 18 bases stayed unmatched. The germline CDR1 and CDR2 sequences are SGHTA and FQGNSA.

The chain couples TRBV7-2 to TRBJ2-1, with 8 bases lining up with TRBD2. Germline lookup yields CDR1 SGHTA and CDR2 FQGNSA. J gave up 6 bases and V 3 bases, and 13 bases lay outside the gene matches. The CDR3 loop spans 17 amino acids. DNA of the CDR3: TGTGCCAGCAGCTTGACCACGGGGGGGAAGGAGGGCAATGAGCAGTTCTTC. Protein product: CASSLTTGGKEGNEQFF.

V usage is TRBV5-1 and J usage is TRBJ2-7; 9 nucleotides agree with TRBD1. In germline, CDR1 is SGHRS, CDR2 YFSETQ. Losses at the gene ends were 4 bases for V and 5 bases for J; bases not matched to a gene: 7. The CDR3 totals 14 residues. CDR3 amino acids: CASSLQRTGDEQYF. The CDR3 bases are TGCGCCAGCAGCCTACAAAGGACAGGGGACGAGCAGTACTTC.

V gene TRBV12-5 combines with J gene TRBJ2-5; 7 bases fit TRBD2. Germline values: CDR1 LGHNT, CDR2 FRNRAP. This CDR3 comprises 14 residues. The junction had 8 bases not matched to a gene; V was cut back by 6 bases and J by 4 bases. CDR3 in DNA: TGTGCTAGTGGCGGCGGGGGAAGTGTAGAGACCCAGTACTTC. It yields the protein CASGGGGSVETQYF.

The chain recombines TRBV15 with TRBJ2-3; TRBD1 agrees at 7 bases. Looked up from germline, CDR1 is LNHNV and CDR2 is YYDKDF (reference sequence). The junction had 6 bases not matched to a gene; V was cut back by 5 bases and J by 1 base. The CDR3 totals 15 residues. The CDR3 sequence is CATSEGAGRTDTQYF. CDR3 sequence (DNA): TGTGCCACCAGCGAGGGGGCAGGACGCACAGATACGCAGTATTTT.

V usage is TRBV3-1 (or the pseudogene TRBV3-2) and J usage is TRBJ2-7; D is uncertain. The CDR3 length is 16 residues. The germline V gene encodes CDR1 LGHDT and CDR2 YNNKEL (reference sequence). Trimming removed 1 base at V and 1 base at J, with 14 bases between. The CDR3 DNA reads TGTGCCAGCAGCCAAGGAAACCAGGTTTCATCCTACGAGCAGTACTTC. Its protein product is CASSQGNQVSSYEQYF.

V is TRBV3-1 (or the pseudogene TRBV3-2) and J is TRBJ2-6, with TRBD1 as a possible D gene (7 bases). Germline CDR1 reads LGHDT; CDR2 reads YNNKEL (reference sequence). CDR3 length: 17 amino acids. Trimming took off 4 bases at V and 4 bases at J, with 17 bases between the two ends. CDR3 sequence (DNA): TGTGCCAGCAGCCGACAGGGAGGTGCTGCAGGGGCCAACGTCCTGACTTTC. This codes for CASSRQGGAAGANVLTF.

The count of this clone is one. V and J are TRBV10-3 and TRBJ2-3; no clear D. Trimming left V 6 bases short and J 6 bases short, with 13 bases between. From germline, CDR1 is ENHRY and CDR2 SYGVKD. CDR3 size: 13 residues. The CDR3 DNA reads as TGTGCCATCAGGGGCGATTCGACGGATACGCAGTATTTT. This gives the protein CAIRGDSTDTQYF.

This chain uses TRBV10-3 with TRBJ2-5; 10 bases align to TRBD2. Germline CDR1 reads ENHRY; CDR2 reads SYGVKD. J lost 5 bases, V lost 4 bases, and 10 bases had no gene match. The CDR3 is 16 residues long. CDR3 in DNA: TGTGCCATCAGTGGGACTAGCGGACCCCTCGGGGAGACCCAGTACTTC. Its protein product is CAISGTSGPLGETQYF.

This clone was seen just once. The V gene is TRBV15, the J gene TRBJ2-3, with D tentatively TRBD1 (6 bases). The CDR3 has 13 residues. The germline V and J ends were trimmed by 5 bases and 2 bases, with 8 bases remaining between them. CDR1 and CDR2 from the germline V gene are LNHNV and YYDKDF (reference sequence). CDR3 in amino acids: CATSRDITDTQYF. DNA of the CDR3: TGTGCCACCAGCCGGGACATCACAGATACGCAGTATTTT.

The chain employs TRBV6-6 and TRBJ1-2; 8 bases line up with TRBD1. Germline loops: CDR1 MNHNY, CDR2 SVGAGI (reference sequence). After removal of 2 bases from V and 4 bases from J, the junction contained 6 bases not matched to a gene. This CDR3 contains 15 residues. The CDR3 coding sequence is TGTGCCAGCAGTTACCCTGGACAGGGTAGCTATGGCTACACCTTC. Translating gives CASSYPGQGSYGYTF.

The rearrangement uses TRBV7-2 and TRBJ1-2, with D possibly TRBD1 on 5 matching bases. V dropped 6 bases and J dropped 2 bases, with 10 bases sitting between them. This CDR3 comprises 13 residues. The V gene's germline CDR1 is SGHTA and CDR2 FQGNSA. CDR3 coding DNA: TGTGCCAGCAGTAATCCAGGGAACTATGGCTACACCTTC. Protein product: CASSNPGNYGYTF.

The V call is TRBV3-1 (or the pseudogene TRBV3-2), the J call TRBJ1-1; D is uncertain. Germline V gene sequence: CDR1 LGHDT, CDR2 YNNKEL (reference sequence). V lost 2 bases and J 0 bases, leaving 7 bases between the germline ends. The CDR3 runs 14 residues. CDR3 amino acids: CASSQPGLNTEAFF. The CDR3 region has the DNA TGTGCCAGCAGCCAACCAGGTCTGAACACTGAAGCTTTCTTT.